Listed below are T cell receptor beta chains from one sample, sequenced in a study of shared clonotypes between healthy human individuals. Sequenced by immunoSEQ multiplex PCR; TCRdb stores in-frame clones only, minus some. This repertoire shows over a million clones, roughly 96% found once; its top ten account for over 1%. What was sequenced was naive CD4+ T cells sorted from blood. These receptors all stem from a man aged 30 to 45 in good health. Each CDR3 is given with its conserved first and last residue. The D gene is left open where the match is weak. Part of the rows lack a size; the others show once, few, many or a class for expanded clones.

D gene | J gene | V gene | clone size | CDR3 DNA | CDR3 protein
NA | TRBJ2-1 | TRBV28 | once | TGTGCCAGCAGTCCTCCCCGATATGAGCAGTTCTTC | CASSPPRYEQFF
TRBD1 | TRBJ1-1 | TRBV2 | NA | TGTGCCAGCAGGATAGACAGGGTGGGTTGGACTGAAGCTTTCTTT | CASRIDRVGWTEAFF
TRBD2 | TRBJ2-3 | TRBV2 | NA | TGTGCCAGCAGTCGCGGGAGGACCACAGATACGCAGTATTTT | CASSRGRTTDTQYF
TRBD1 | TRBJ2-7 | TRBV7-8 | NA | TGTGCCAGCAGCTCCTCCGGGACAGGGATTTCCTACGAGCAGTACTTC | CASSSSGTGISYEQYF
TRBD2 | TRBJ2-1 | TRBV7-2 | NA | TGTGCCAGCAGCTTAGGTGATAGCGGGAGCGATGAGCAGTTCTTC | CASSLGDSGSDEQFF
TRBD2 | TRBJ2-1 | TRBV5-8 | NA | TGTGCCAGCACCCTTGGGCCTGGCGGGAGCTACAATGAGCAGTTCTTC | CASTLGPGGSYNEQFF
TRBD1 | TRBJ1-1 | TRBV29-1 | NA | TGCAGCGTTGAAGATCAAGACAGGGCCCGAGCTTTCTTT | CSVEDQDRARAFF
NA | TRBJ1-1 | TRBV5-1 | NA | TGCGCCAGCACAGGTAGTACAGAAGGTGACACTGAAGCTTTCTTT | CASTGSTEGDTEAFF
TRBD2 | TRBJ2-3 | TRBV5-1 | NA | TGCGCCAGCAGCTCCGGGACTAGCGTCTTGCAAGATACGCAGTATTTT | CASSSGTSVLQDTQYF
TRBD2 | TRBJ2-7 | TRBV19 | few | TGTGCCAGTATGGCTAGCGGCATGTGGGAGCAGTACTTC | CASMASGMWEQYF
TRBD2 | TRBJ2-1 | TRBV5-1 | NA | TGCGCCAGCAGCCTAATCTTAGCGGGAGCTGGGGATGAGCAGTTCTTC | CASSLILAGAGDEQFF
NA | TRBJ1-3 | TRBV6-5 | NA | TGTGCCAGCAGTTACTTCCTCGGAAACACCATATATTTT | CASSYFLGNTIYF
NA | TRBJ1-1 | TRBV9 | once | TGTGCCAGCAGCGTAGCTACTTCGGGGGGCCTTGGGAACACTGAAGCTTTCTTT | CASSVATSGGLGNTEAFF
NA | TRBJ2-1 | TRBV20-1 | NA | TGCAGTGCTAGTATCCACAATGAGCAGTTCTTC | CSASIHNEQFF
NA | TRBJ1-2 | TRBV6-1 | NA | TGTGCCAGCAGTGTAACGGGGAACTATGGCTACACCTTC | CASSVTGNYGYTF
NA | TRBJ2-7 | TRBV30 | NA | TGTGCCTGGAGTCGAGAGGGGACCTACGAGCAGTACTTC | CAWSREGTYEQYF
NA | TRBJ2-7 | TRBV18 | NA | TGTGCCAGCTCACCCAGAGACGAGCAGTACTTC | CASSPRDEQYF
TRBD2 | TRBJ2-1 | TRBV27 | NA | TGTGCCAGCAGTTCCTGGACTAGCGGAAGTTACAATGAGCAGTTCTTC | CASSSWTSGSYNEQFF
NA | TRBJ1-5 | TRBV21-1 | NA | TGTGCCAGCAGCTCTCCTCTCGGGATGAGCAATCAGCCCCAGCATTTT | CASSSPLGMSNQPQHF
NA | TRBJ2-1 | TRBV9 | NA | TGTGCCAGCAGCGTAGCAGGACTCTCGGATGAGCAGTTCTTC | CASSVAGLSDEQFF
NA | TRBJ2-2 | TRBV7-9 | NA | TGTGCCAGCAGCTTAGCATGGGTCACCGGGGAGCTGTTTTTT | CASSLAWVTGELFF
NA | TRBJ2-7 | TRBV9 | NA | TGTGCCAGCAGCATAGGTGCGGGCATACAAGGGGACGAGCAGTACTTC | CASSIGAGIQGDEQYF
NA | TRBJ1-3 | TRBV18 | NA | TGTGCCAGCTCACCAGGACCGACGAGCTCTGGAAACACCATATATTTT | CASSPGPTSSGNTIYF
TRBD2 | TRBJ2-2 | TRBV5-1 | NA | TGCGCCAGCGGAATAGCGGGAGTGGGGAGCGGGGAGCTGTTTTTT | CASGIAGVGSGELFF
TRBD2 | TRBJ2-7 | TRBV7-2 | NA | TGTGCCAGCAGCGATCGGACTAGCTACGAGCAGTACTTC | CASSDRTSYEQYF
NA | TRBJ2-2 | TRBV5-1 | NA | TGCGCCAGCAGCCCGGACGACGGGAACACCGGGGAGCTGTTTTTT | CASSPDDGNTGELFF
TRBD2 | TRBJ2-1 | TRBV7-9 | NA | TGTGCCAGCAGCTTTGCGGGGACCGGGGGGGATGAGCAGTTCTTC | CASSFAGTGGDEQFF
TRBD2 | TRBJ2-1 | TRBV10-3 | NA | TGTGCCATCGGAGCAGTGTTCAGTGGTGGTAGCGGGAAACGCAATGAGCAGTTCTTC | CAIGAVFSGGSGKRNEQFF
NA | TRBJ2-2 | TRBV4-3 | NA | TGCGCCAGCAGCCAAGAAATAGGCCTCGGGGAGCTGTTTTTT | CASSQEIGLGELFF
NA | TRBJ1-1 | TRBV5-1 | NA | TGCGCCAGCAGCTTGGGTTGGGGGGACACTGAAGCTTTCTTT | CASSLGWGDTEAFF
TRBD1 | TRBJ1-1 | TRBV18 | NA | TGTGCCAGCTCATTACAGGGGGCGCGCGCCGGGAACACTGAAGCTTTCTTT | CASSLQGARAGNTEAFF
NA | TRBJ2-2 | TRBV5-1 | NA | TGCGCCAGCAGCCGTGGACCCAGGGTAACCGGGGAGCTGTTTTTT | CASSRGPRVTGELFF
NA | TRBJ1-4 | TRBV7-6 | NA | TGTGCCAGCAGCCCCTCGGGGGGTAATGAAAAACTGTTTTTT | CASSPSGGNEKLFF
TRBD2 | TRBJ2-1 | TRBV7-9 | NA | TGTGCCAGCAGCTTAGGTGCCCTAGCGGGAGTATACAATGAGCAGTTCTTC | CASSLGALAGVYNEQFF
NA | TRBJ2-5 | TRBV7-8 | NA | TGTGCCAGCAGCCAAGGAGGGGAGGAAGAGACCCAGTACTTC | CASSQGGEEETQYF
NA | TRBJ2-1 | TRBV6-5 | NA | TGTGCCAGCAGGAGGGGGGAAGAATACAATGAGCAGTTCTTC | CASRRGEEYNEQFF
TRBD2 | TRBJ2-3 | TRBV18 | once | TGTGCCAGCTCACCAATGACTAGCGGGAGATCGACAGATACGCAGTATTTT | CASSPMTSGRSTDTQYF
TRBD2 | TRBJ2-1 | TRBV5-1 | once | TGCGCCAGCAGCCCGGGGAGCGGGATTTCCCCTTTACATGACAATGAGCAGTTCTTC | CASSPGSGISPLHDNEQFF
NA | TRBJ2-6 | TRBV19 | NA | TGTGCCAGTACGTCAGGACAGAGGAGGCCCCTCTCTGGGGCCAACGTCCTGACTTTC | CASTSGQRRPLSGANVLTF
NA | TRBJ2-7 | TRBV27 | NA | TGTGCCAGCAGTTTTGGTAGTAGGTTCGAGCAGTACTTC | CASSFGSRFEQYF
TRBD2 | TRBJ2-1 | TRBV29-1 | NA | TGCAGCGTCCAAAGAGCGGGAGCCTACAATGAGCAGTTCTTC | CSVQRAGAYNEQFF
TRBD1 | TRBJ2-7 | TRBV6-4 | NA | TGTGCCAGGCCGGGACAGGGTGGGGAAAGGATGAACTACGAGCAGTACTTC | CARPGQGGERMNYEQYF
NA | TRBJ1-1 | TRBV7-8 | NA | TGTGCCAGCAGCGCACAGGTCGGGACTGAAGCTTTCTTT | CASSAQVGTEAFF
NA | TRBJ2-7 | TRBV29-1 | NA | TGCAGCGTTGGGCAGCAAATGGGGAGGCTCTACGAGCAGTACTTC | CSVGQQMGRLYEQYF
TRBD1 | TRBJ1-3 | TRBV7-2 | NA | TGTGCCAGCAGCTCCGAGGACTACAGGGGGCGCTTACCTGGAAACACCATATATTTT | CASSSEDYRGRLPGNTIYF
TRBD2 | TRBJ2-1 | TRBV5-5 | NA | TGTGCCAGCATCCCGATGGTAGCGGGAGACCTTGAGCAGTTCTTC | CASIPMVAGDLEQFF
NA | TRBJ1-2 | TRBV7-2 | NA | TGTGCCAGCAGCTCCTTGGGCTCGAAGCGGGCTTATGGCTACACCTTC | CASSSLGSKRAYGYTF
NA | TRBJ1-2 | TRBV7-2 | NA | TGTGCCAGCAGCTCAAGTCACGGCTATGGCTACACCTTC | CASSSSHGYGYTF
TRBD2 | TRBJ2-5 | TRBV4-1 | NA | TGCGCCAGCAGCCAGGCCGGACTAGCGGGAGCAGAGACCCAGTACTTC | CASSQAGLAGAETQYF
TRBD2 | TRBJ2-7 | TRBV6-5 | NA | TGTGCCAGCAGTTACGTCCTAGCGGGCAACTCCTACGAGCAGTACTTC | CASSYVLAGNSYEQYF
TRBD1 | TRBJ2-1 | TRBV2 | NA | TGTGCCAGCAGTTCGGACAGGTACAATGAGCAGTTCTTC | CASSSDRYNEQFF
NA | TRBJ2-7 | TRBV5-8 | NA | TGTGCCAGCAGCTTGGTTCGGACAGACTACGAGCAGTACTTC | CASSLVRTDYEQYF
TRBD2 | TRBJ2-7 | TRBV5-1 | NA | TGCGCCAGCAGCTTGGGAGCGGGACTTTCCGAGCAGTACTTC | CASSLGAGLSEQYF